This T cell receptor (beta chain) derives from a study of cytomegalovirus exposure and HLA in healthy donors. Regarding the study as a whole: Several of the most significant clusters appeared, in a later analysis, to be linked to common viral pathogens. Generally TCR sequences proved uncommon, though certain public TCRs appeared in numerous donors. Most of the TCR beta V segments (in an earlier analysis) were productive either about 90% or about 30% of the time.

In regard to this clone: Antigen unknown.

This PCR relied on a set of 60 Vbeta primers and 13 Jbeta primers. Per the study methods: In a later analysis, the count reached 82 million or so unique TCR beta chains, with about 12 million shared. The table came from immunoSEQ multiplex PCR; TCRdb's copy has only in-frame clones and leaves some out. V and J calls and clone size are copied from that table; D and trimming were computed from the DNA. The data contain 150,000 to 200,000 clones, 60% to 80% of them singletons. Germline V gene data show CDR1 as SGHNT and CDR2 as YYREEE (reference sequence). With 3 bases removed from V and 7 bases from J, the gap between germline ends came to 11 bases. The CDR3 extends over 14 amino acids.

The rearrangement joins TRBV5-4 to TRBJ1-6; D gene ambiguous. Sequencing was carried out using PBMCs. The receptor's source is a woman aged 40 to 50 in good health and CMV-seropositive. CDR3 DNA sequence: TGTGCCAGCAGCTCCGCGGGCGGGAATTCACCCCTCCACTTT. Its translation is CASSSAGGNSPLHF.